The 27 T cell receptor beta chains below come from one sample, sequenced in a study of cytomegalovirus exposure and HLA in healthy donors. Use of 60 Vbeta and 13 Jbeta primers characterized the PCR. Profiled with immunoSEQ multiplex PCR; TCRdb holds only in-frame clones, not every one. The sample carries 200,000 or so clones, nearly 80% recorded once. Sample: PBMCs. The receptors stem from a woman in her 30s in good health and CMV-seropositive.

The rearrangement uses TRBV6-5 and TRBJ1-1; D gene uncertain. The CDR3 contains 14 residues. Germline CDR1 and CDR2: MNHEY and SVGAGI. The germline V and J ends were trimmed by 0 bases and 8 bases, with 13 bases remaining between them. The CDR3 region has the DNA TGTGCCAGCAGTTACTCGAATCCATCCACAGAAGCTTTCTTT. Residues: CASSYSNPSTEAFF.

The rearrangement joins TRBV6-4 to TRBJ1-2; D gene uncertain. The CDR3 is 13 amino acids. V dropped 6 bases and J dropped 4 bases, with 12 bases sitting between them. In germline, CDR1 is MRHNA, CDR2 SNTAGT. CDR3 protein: CASSRGLGYGYTF. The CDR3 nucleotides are TGTGCCAGCAGCCGAGGGCTCGGCTATGGCTACACCTTC.

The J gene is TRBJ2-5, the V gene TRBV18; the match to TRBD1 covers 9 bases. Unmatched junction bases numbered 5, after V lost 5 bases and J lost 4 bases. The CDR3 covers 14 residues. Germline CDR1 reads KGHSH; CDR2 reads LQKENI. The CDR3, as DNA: TGTGCCAGCTCATCTCAGACAGGGGGAGAGACCCAGTACTTC. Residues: CASSSQTGGETQYF. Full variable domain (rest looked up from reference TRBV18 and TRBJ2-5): NAGVMQNPRHLVRRRGQEARLRCSPMKGHSHVYWYRQLPEEGLKFMVYLQKENIIDESGMPKERFSAEFPKEGPSILRIQQVVRGDSAAYFCASSSQTGGETQYFGPGTRLLVL.

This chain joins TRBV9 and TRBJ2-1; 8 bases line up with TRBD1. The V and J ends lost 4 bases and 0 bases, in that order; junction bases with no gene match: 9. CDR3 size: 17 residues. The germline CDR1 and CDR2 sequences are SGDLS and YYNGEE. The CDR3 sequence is CASSTRTGLSSYNEQFF. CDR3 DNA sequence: TGTGCCAGCAGCACACGGACAGGGTTGTCCTCCTACAATGAGCAGTTCTTC.

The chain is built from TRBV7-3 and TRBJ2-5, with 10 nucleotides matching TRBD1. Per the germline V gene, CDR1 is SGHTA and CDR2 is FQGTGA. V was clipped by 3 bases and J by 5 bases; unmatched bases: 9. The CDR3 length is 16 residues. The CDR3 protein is CASSLIGTGAAETQYF. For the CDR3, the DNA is TGTGCCAGCAGCTTGATCGGGACAGGGGCAGCGGAGACCCAGTACTTC. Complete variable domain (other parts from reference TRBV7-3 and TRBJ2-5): GAGVSQTPSNKVTEKGKYVELRCDPISGHTALYWYRQSLGQGPEFLIYFQGTGAADDSGLPNDRFFAVRPEGSVSTLKIQRTERGDSAVYLCASSLIGTGAAETQYFGPGTRLLVL.

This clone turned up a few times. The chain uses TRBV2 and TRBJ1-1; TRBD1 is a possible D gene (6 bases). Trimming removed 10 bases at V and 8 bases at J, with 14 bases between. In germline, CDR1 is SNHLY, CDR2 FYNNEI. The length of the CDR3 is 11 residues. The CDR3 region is CATVRGTEAFF. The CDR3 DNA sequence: TGTGCCACCGTAAGGGGGACCGAAGCTTTCTTT. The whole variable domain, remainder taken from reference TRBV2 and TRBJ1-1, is EPEVTQTPSHQVTQMGQEVILRCVPISNHLYFYWYRQILGQKVEFLVSFYNNEISEKSEIFDDQFSVERPDGSNFTLKIRSTKLEDSAMYFCATVRGTEAFFGQGTRLTVV.

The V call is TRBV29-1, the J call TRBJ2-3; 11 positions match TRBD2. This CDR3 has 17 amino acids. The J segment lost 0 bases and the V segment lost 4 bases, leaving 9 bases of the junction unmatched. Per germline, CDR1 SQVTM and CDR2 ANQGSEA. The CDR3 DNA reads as TGCAGCGTTGGGGGGACTAGCGGAAGCTATAGCACAGATACGCAGTATTTT. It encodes CSVGGTSGSYSTDTQYF.

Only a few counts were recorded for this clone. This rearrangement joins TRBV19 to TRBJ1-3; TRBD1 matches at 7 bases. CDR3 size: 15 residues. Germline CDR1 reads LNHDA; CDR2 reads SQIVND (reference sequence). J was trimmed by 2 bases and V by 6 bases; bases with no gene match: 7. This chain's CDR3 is CASSKQGSTGNTIYF. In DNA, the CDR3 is TGTGCCAGTAGCAAACAGGGGAGTACTGGAAACACCATATATTTT.

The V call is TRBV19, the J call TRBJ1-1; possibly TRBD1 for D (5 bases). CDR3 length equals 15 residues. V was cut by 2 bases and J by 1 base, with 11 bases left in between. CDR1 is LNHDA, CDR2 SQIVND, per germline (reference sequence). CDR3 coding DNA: TGTGCCAGTAGTATACTGTCGGGGGGGAACACTGAAGCTTTCTTT. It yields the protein CASSILSGGNTEAFF.

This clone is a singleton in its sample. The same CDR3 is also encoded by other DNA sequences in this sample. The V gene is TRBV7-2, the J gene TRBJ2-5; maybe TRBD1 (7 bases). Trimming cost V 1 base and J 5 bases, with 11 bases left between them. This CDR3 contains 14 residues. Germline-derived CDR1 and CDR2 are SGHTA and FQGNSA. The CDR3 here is CASSLDRGGETQYF. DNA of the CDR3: TGTGCCAGCAGCTTAGACAGGGGAGGCGAGACCCAGTACTTC.

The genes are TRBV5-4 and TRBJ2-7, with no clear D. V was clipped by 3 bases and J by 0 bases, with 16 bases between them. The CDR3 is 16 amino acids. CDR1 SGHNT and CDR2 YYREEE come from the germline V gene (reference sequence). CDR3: CASSSGAGYNSYEQYF. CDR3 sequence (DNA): TGTGCCAGCAGCTCTGGCGCCGGGTACAACTCCTACGAGCAGTACTTC.

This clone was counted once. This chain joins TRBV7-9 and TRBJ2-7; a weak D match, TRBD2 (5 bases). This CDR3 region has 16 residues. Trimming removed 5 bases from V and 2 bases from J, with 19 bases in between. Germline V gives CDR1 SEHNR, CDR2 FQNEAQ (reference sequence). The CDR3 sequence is CASSIPPGDGTYEQYF. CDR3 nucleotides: TGTGCCAGCAGCATCCCCCCCGGGGATGGAACCTACGAGCAGTACTTC.

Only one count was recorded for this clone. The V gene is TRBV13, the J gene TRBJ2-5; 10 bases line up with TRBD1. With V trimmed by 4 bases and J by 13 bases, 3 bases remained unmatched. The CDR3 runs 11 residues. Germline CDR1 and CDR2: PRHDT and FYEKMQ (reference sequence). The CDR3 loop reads CASSYRDRGYF. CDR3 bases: TGTGCCAGCAGCTACCGGGACAGGGGGTACTTC.

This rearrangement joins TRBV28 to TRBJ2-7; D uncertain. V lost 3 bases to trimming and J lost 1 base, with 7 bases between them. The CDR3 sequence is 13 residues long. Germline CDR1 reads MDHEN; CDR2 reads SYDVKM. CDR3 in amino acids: CASSLGTSYEQYF. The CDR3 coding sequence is TGTGCCAGCAGTTTGGGCACTTCCTACGAGCAGTACTTC. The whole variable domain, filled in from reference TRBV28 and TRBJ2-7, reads DVKVTQSSRYLVKRTGEKVFLECVQDMDHENMFWYRQDPGLGLRLIYFSYDVKMKEKGDIPEGYSVSREKKERFSLILESASTNQTSMYLCASSLGTSYEQYFGPGTRLTVT.

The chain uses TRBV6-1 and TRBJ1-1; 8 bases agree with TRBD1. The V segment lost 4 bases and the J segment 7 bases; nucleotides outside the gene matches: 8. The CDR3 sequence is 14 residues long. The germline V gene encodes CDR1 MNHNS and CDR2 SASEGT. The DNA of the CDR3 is TGTGCCAGCAGTGTCCTGACAGGGGTCAATGAAGCTTTCTTT. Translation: CASSVLTGVNEAFF.

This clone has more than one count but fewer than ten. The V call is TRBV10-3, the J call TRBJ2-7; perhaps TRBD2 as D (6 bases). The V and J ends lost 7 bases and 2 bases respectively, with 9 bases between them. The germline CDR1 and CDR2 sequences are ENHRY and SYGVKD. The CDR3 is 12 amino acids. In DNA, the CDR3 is TGTGCCATCAATAGCGGCACCTACGAGCAGTACTTC. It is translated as CAINSGTYEQYF.

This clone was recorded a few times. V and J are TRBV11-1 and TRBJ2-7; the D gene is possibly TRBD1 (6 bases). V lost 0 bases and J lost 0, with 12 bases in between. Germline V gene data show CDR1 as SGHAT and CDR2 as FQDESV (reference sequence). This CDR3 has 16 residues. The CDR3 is CASSLADSGASYEQYF. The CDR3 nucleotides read TGTGCCAGCAGCTTAGCCGATTCAGGGGCCTCCTACGAGCAGTACTTC.

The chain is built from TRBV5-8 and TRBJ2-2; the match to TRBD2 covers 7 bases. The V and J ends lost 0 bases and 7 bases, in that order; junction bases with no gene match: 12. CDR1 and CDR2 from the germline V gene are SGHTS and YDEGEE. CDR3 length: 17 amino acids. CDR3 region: CASSLAGLVMSDGELFF. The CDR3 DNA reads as TGTGCCAGCAGCTTGGCTGGACTAGTAATGAGTGACGGGGAGCTGTTTTTT.

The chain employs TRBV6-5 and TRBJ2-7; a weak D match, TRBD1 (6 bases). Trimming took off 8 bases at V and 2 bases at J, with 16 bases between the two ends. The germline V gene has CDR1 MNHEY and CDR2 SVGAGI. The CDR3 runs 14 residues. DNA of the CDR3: TGTGCCAGCGGGACACCCGGCCGTCCCTACGAGCAGTACTTC. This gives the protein CASGTPGRPYEQYF.

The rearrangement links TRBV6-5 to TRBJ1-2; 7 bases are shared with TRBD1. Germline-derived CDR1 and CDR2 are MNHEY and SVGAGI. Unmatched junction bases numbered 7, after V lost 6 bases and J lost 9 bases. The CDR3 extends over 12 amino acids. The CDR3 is CASSNTGESYTF. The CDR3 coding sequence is TGTGCCAGCAGCAATACAGGGGAAAGCTACACCTTC.

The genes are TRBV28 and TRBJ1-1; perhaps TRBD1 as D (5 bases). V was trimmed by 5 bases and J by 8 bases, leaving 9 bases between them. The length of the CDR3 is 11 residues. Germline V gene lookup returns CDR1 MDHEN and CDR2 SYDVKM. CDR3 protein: CASSGGVEAFF. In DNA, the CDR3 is TGTGCCAGCAGTGGGGGGGTAGAAGCTTTCTTT. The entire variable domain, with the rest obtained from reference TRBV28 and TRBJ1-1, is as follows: DVKVTQSSRYLVKRTGEKVFLECVQDMDHENMFWYRQDPGLGLRLIYFSYDVKMKEKGDIPEGYSVSREKKERFSLILESASTNQTSMYLCASSGGVEAFFGQGTRLTVV.

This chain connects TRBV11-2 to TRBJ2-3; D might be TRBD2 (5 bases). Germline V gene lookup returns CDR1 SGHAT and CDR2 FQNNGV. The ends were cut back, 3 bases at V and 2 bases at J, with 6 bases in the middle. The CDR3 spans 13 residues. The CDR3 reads CASSFGLTDTQYF. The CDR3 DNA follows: TGTGCCAGCAGCTTCGGACTCACAGATACGCAGTATTTT.

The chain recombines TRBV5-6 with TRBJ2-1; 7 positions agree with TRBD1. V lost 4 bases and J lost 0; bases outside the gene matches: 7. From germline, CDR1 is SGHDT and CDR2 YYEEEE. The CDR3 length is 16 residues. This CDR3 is CASSPWGQSSYNEQFF. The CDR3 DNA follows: TGTGCCAGCAGCCCCTGGGGACAGAGCTCCTACAATGAGCAGTTCTTC.

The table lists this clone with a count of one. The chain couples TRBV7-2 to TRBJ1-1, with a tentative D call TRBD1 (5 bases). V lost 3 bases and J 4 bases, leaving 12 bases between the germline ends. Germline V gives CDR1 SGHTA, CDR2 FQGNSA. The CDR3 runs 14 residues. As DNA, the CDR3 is TGTGCCAGCAGCTTGGCAGGGAGGTTCACTGAAGCTTTCTTT. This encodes CASSLAGRFTEAFF.

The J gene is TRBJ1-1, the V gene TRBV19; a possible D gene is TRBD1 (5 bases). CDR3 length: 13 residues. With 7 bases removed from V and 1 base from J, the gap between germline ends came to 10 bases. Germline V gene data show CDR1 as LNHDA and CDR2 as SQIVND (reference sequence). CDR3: CASTIGQNTEAFF. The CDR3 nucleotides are TGTGCCAGTACCATAGGACAGAACACTGAAGCTTTCTTT.

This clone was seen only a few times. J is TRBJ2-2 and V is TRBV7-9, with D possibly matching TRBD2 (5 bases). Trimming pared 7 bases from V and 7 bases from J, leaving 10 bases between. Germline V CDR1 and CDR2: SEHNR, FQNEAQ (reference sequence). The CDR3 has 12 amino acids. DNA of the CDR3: TGTGCCAGCAAGGGAGTGAACGGGGAGCTGTTTTTT. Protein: CASKGVNGELFF.

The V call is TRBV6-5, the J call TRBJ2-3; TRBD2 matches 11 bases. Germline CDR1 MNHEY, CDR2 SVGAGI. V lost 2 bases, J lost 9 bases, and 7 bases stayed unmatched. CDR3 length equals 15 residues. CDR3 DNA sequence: TGTGCCAGCAGTTACCGTAGCGGGGGGGCTTTCACGCAGTATTTT. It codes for CASSYRSGGAFTQYF.